Below, 32 T cell receptor beta chains from the same sample are listed, as sequenced in a study of blood T cell repertoires in COVID-19. Only in-frame clones appear in the TCRdb table, and some are missing; sequencing was by immunoSEQ multiplex PCR. The data contain about 140,000 clones, about three quarters of them seen just once; the ten biggest clones take up roughly 4.7%. The sequenced sample was peripheral blood. These TCRs come from a woman of 80 years or more with active or convalescent COVID-19.

The chain uses TRBV28 and TRBJ2-3, with 8 bases matching TRBD2. The germline CDR1 and CDR2 sequences are MDHEN and SYDVKM. The CDR3 length is 17 residues. V gave up 10 bases and J gave up 1 base; unmatched junction bases: 16. This CDR3 reads CATEDFGLRGGTDTQYF. Written as DNA, the CDR3 is TGTGCCACCGAGGATTTTGGTTTGCGGGGGGGCACAGATACGCAGTATTTT.

V is TRBV11-1 and J is TRBJ1-2, with 7 bases aligning to TRBD1. CDR3 length: 16 residues. CDR1 is SGHAT, CDR2 FQDESV, per germline (reference sequence). Trimming took 5 bases from V and 0 from J; bases not matched to a gene: 9. The CDR3: CASSRMGTEANYGYTF. The CDR3 DNA follows: TGTGCCAGCAGCCGAATGGGGACAGAAGCTAACTATGGCTACACCTTC.

The chain recombines TRBV7-8 with TRBJ2-7; 13 bases fit TRBD2. The CDR3 covers 16 residues. V was clipped by 5 bases and J by 3 bases; unmatched bases: 7. Germline assignment: CDR1 SGHVS and CDR2 FQNEAQ. The CDR3 here is CASSDTSGGAVYEQYF. The DNA for the CDR3 is TGTGCCAGCAGCGATACTAGCGGGGGGGCCGTCTACGAGCAGTACTTC.

There are a few counts of this clone. This chain's CDR3 is CASSLSGATNEKLFF. Here the CDR3 DNA reads TGTGCCAGCAGCCTGTCGGGAGCAACTAATGAAAAACTGTTTTTT. The chain carries TRBV7-6 and TRBJ1-4; D gene unclear. The length of the CDR3 is 15 residues. V was shortened by 5 bases and J by 0 bases, with 10 bases between the two germline ends. Germline CDR1 is SGHVS and CDR2 is FNYEAQ.

The chain employs TRBV7-9 and TRBJ1-2; 11 bases are a match to TRBD1. The CDR3 extends over 14 amino acids. Germline assignment: CDR1 SEHNR and CDR2 FQNEAQ (reference sequence). J was trimmed by 8 bases and V by 3 bases; bases with no gene match: 5. The CDR3 DNA sequence: TGTGCCAGCAGCTTTACGGGACAGGGGGAGGGCTACACCTTC. Its protein is CASSFTGQGEGYTF.

The gene calls are TRBV2 and TRBJ2-5, with TRBD2 identical over 11 bases. Trimming at V came to 4 bases and at J to 5 bases, leaving 3 bases not matched to a gene. Germline V lookup: CDR1 SNHLY, CDR2 FYNNEI. CDR3 size: 14 residues. CDR3 loop: CASSVLAGVETQYF. The CDR3 region has the DNA TGTGCCAGCAGTGTACTAGCGGGGGTGGAGACCCAGTACTTC.

CDR3 in amino acids: CASSLYQNRGTEAFF. CDR3 in DNA: TGCGCCAGCAGCTTATACCAGAATAGGGGCACTGAAGCTTTCTTT. The chain uses TRBV5-1 and TRBJ1-1, with a possible D match to TRBD1 (5 bases). CDR3 length equals 15 residues. Trimming removed 2 bases at V and 4 bases at J, with 15 bases between. Germline CDR1 and CDR2: SGHRS and YFSETQ.

The chain is built from TRBV28 and TRBJ1-1; the D is unclear. CDR3 length equals 17 residues. V was cut by 7 bases and J by 11 bases, with 32 bases left in between. Germline V gene sequence: CDR1 MDHEN, CDR2 SYDVKM. CDR3 sequence (DNA): TGTGCCAGCACCTCGCAGACGGGTGGAAGTAAGTATCGTCGGGCTTTCTTT. The encoded protein is CASTSQTGGSKYRRAFF.

The chain has TRBV27 and TRBJ1-5; D might be TRBD1 (6 bases). From germline, CDR1 is MNHEY and CDR2 SMNVEV (reference sequence). V was shortened by 6 bases and J by 0 bases, with 15 bases between the two germline ends. The CDR3 sequence is 16 residues long. In DNA, the CDR3 is TGTGCCAGCAGCAAAAGGGGGGGCTCTAGCAATCAGCCCCAGCATTTT. Translating gives CASSKRGGSSNQPQHF.

The CDR3 DNA sequence: TGTGCCAGCAGCAGGACAGGGACGCCTGGCTACACCTTC. It is translated as CASSRTGTPGYTF. The gene calls are TRBV11-2 and TRBJ1-2; 8 bases match TRBD1. Trimming cost V 5 bases and J 7 bases; bases outside gene matches: 6. The CDR3 has 13 amino acids. CDR1 and CDR2 (germline): SGHAT, FQNNGV.

The V and J genes are TRBV6-5 and TRBJ1-1, with D possibly matching TRBD1 (6 bases). V was trimmed by 3 bases and J by 7 bases, leaving 18 bases between them. The CDR3 extends over 15 amino acids. Germline CDR1 reads MNHEY; CDR2 reads SVGAGI. The CDR3 region has the DNA TGTGCCAGCAGTTATTTGACTGACAGGCCAAGTGAAGCTTTCTTT. Encoded protein: CASSYLTDRPSEAFF.

V usage is TRBV7-6 and J usage is TRBJ2-2, with 8 bases matching TRBD1. The CDR3 has 17 residues. After removal of 4 bases from V and 5 bases from J, the junction contained 12 bases not matched to a gene. Germline V gene lookup returns CDR1 SGHVS and CDR2 FNYEAQ. CDR3 sequence: CASSSQGDRGSTGELFF. CDR3 sequence (DNA): TGTGCCAGCAGCTCCCAGGGCGACAGGGGATCTACCGGGGAGCTGTTTTTT.

Comment on this clone: Other DNA sequences in the sample encode the same CDR3. The genes are TRBV4-2 and TRBJ1-2, with D possibly TRBD1 on 5 matching bases. There are 14 residues in the CDR3. Germline loops: CDR1 LGHNA, CDR2 YNFKEQ. Trimming left V 1 base short and J 2 bases short, with 8 bases between. CDR3 loop: CASSQGQTNYGYTF. The CDR3 coding sequence is TGTGCCAGCAGCCAAGGACAGACCAACTATGGCTACACCTTC.

V is TRBV4-2 and J is TRBJ1-3; possibly TRBD1 for D (6 bases). The germline V gene encodes CDR1 LGHNA and CDR2 YNFKEQ. Trimming pared 3 bases from V and 0 bases from J, leaving 6 bases between. The CDR3 consists of 14 residues. The CDR3 is CASSQDSSGNTIYF. CDR3 sequence (DNA): TGTGCCAGCAGCCAGGACAGCTCTGGAAACACCATATATTTT.

The chain combines TRBV2 with TRBJ1-5, with D unresolved. Germline-derived CDR1 and CDR2 are SNHLY and FYNNEI. There are 13 residues in the CDR3. V was pared by 4 bases and J by 4 bases, with 8 bases between. The CDR3 region is CASSVQSNQPQHF. Here the CDR3 DNA reads TGTGCCAGCAGTGTACAGTCAAATCAGCCCCAGCATTTT. Variable domain in full (rest from reference TRBV2 and TRBJ1-5): EPEVTQTPSHQVTQMGQEVILRCVPISNHLYFYWYRQILGQKVEFLVSFYNNEISEKSEIFDDQFSVERPDGSNFTLKIRSTKLEDSAMYFCASSVQSNQPQHFGDGTRLSIL.

The V call is TRBV7-9, the J call TRBJ1-2; TRBD1 aligns across 7 bases. Germline CDR1 and CDR2: SEHNR and FQNEAQ (reference sequence). The CDR3 is made up of 14 amino acids. J was trimmed by 7 bases and V by 5 bases; bases with no gene match: 10. The CDR3 nucleotides are TGTGCCAGCAGCCTGCGGGACAGCTGGGGTGGCTACACCTTC. It is translated as CASSLRDSWGGYTF.

V usage is TRBV5-1 and J usage is TRBJ2-7; 8 bases agree with TRBD1. V dropped 2 bases and J dropped 5; count of bases not matched to a gene: 6. The CDR3 spans 14 residues. Germline-derived CDR1 and CDR2 are SGHRS and YFSETQ. In nucleotides, the CDR3 is TGCGCCAGCAGCTTCGCAGGGGGCCTAAACGAGCAGTACTTC. The encoded protein is CASSFAGGLNEQYF.

This sequence joins TRBV9 and TRBJ1-2; D call uncertain. The V gene's germline CDR1 is SGDLS and CDR2 YYNGEE. Trimming took 3 bases from V and 8 from J, leaving 14 bases between them. CDR3 length equals 13 residues. Written as DNA, the CDR3 is TGTGCCAGCAGCGGCCGCGCAGGTAGAGGCTACACCTTC. Its protein is CASSGRAGRGYTF.

The chain couples TRBV5-1 to TRBJ1-1; no firm D call. Deletions cut 0 bases from V and 6 bases from J, with 15 bases between. CDR1 and CDR2 from the germline V gene are SGHRS and YFSETQ. The CDR3 runs 15 residues. The chain's CDR3 is CASSLEISIEAEAFF. DNA for the CDR3: TGCGCCAGCAGCTTGGAGATATCTATTGAGGCTGAAGCTTTCTTT.

V is TRBV2 and J is TRBJ1-2; perhaps TRBD1 as D (6 bases). This CDR3 has 14 amino acids. V lost 3 bases and J 0 bases, leaving 8 bases between the germline ends. CDR1 SNHLY and CDR2 FYNNEI come from the germline V gene. Here the CDR3 reads CASSEDRTNYGYTF. In DNA form, the CDR3 reads TGTGCCAGCAGTGAGGACAGAACTAACTATGGCTACACCTTC. The full variable domain, in which reference TRBV2 and TRBJ1-2 provide the parts outside the CDR3, is EPEVTQTPSHQVTQMGQEVILRCVPISNHLYFYWYRQILGQKVEFLVSFYNNEISEKSEIFDDQFSVERPDGSNFTLKIRSTKLEDSAMYFCASSEDRTNYGYTFGSGTRLTVV.

The rearrangement joins TRBV4-1 to TRBJ1-2; tentative D call: TRBD1 (6 bases). From germline, CDR1 is MGHRA and CDR2 YSYEKL. Trimming took off 1 base at V and 5 bases at J, with 11 bases between the two ends. The CDR3 is 14 amino acids. The CDR3 sequence: CASSQADRLYGYTF. In DNA form, the CDR3 reads TGCGCCAGCAGCCAAGCCGACAGGTTATATGGCTACACCTTC.

V is TRBV6-5 and J is TRBJ1-6, with D possibly being TRBD1 (5 bases). Germline V gives CDR1 MNHEY, CDR2 SVGAGI. The CDR3 covers 13 residues. V lost 8 bases and J 7 bases, leaving 12 bases between the germline ends. The CDR3 DNA reads as TGTGCCAGCCTGGGACTGGGAAATTCACCCCTCCACTTT. Translated, it gives CASLGLGNSPLHF.

CDR3 amino acids: CASSLSLASSYEQYF. CDR3 nucleotides: TGCGCCAGCAGCCTAAGTCTCGCGTCCTCCTACGAGCAGTACTTC. This chain links TRBV5-1 with TRBJ2-7; the D is unclear. This CDR3 is built from 15 residues. V was shortened by 4 bases and J by 0 bases, with 14 bases between the two germline ends. Germline lookup yields CDR1 SGHRS and CDR2 YFSETQ.

J is TRBJ2-5 and V is TRBV27; TRBD1 agrees at 7 bases. Germline CDR1 MNHEY, CDR2 SMNVEV (reference sequence). The J segment lost 1 base and the V segment lost 8 bases, leaving 7 bases of the junction unmatched. The CDR3 covers 14 residues. The CDR3 DNA is TGTGCCAGCCGATTGGACAGGCGCCAAGAGACCCAGTACTTC. Translated, it gives CASRLDRRQETQYF.

This chain joins TRBV28 and TRBJ2-7, with 9 bases identical to TRBD2. The CDR3 consists of 16 residues. Germline CDR1 MDHEN, CDR2 SYDVKM. V was pared by 5 bases and J by 4 bases, with 12 bases of the junction left unmatched. Here the CDR3 DNA reads TGTGCCAGCAGTCCCCTACTGGCTAGCGGGGCTTACGAGCAGTACTTC. Its protein product is CASSPLLASGAYEQYF.

V usage is TRBV6-5 and J usage is TRBJ1-6; a possible D gene is TRBD1 (6 bases). Trimming took 7 bases from V and 9 from J, leaving 19 bases between them. The germline CDR1 and CDR2 sequences are MNHEY and SVGAGI. The CDR3 loop spans 15 amino acids. CDR3 nucleotides: TGTGCCAGCAAAAACGGACAGCGCGTTCGTTCACCCCTCCACTTT. Translated, it gives CASKNGQRVRSPLHF.

The chain couples TRBV6-2 or TRBV6-3 to TRBJ1-6, with D possibly TRBD1 on 6 matching bases. The CDR3 extends over 15 amino acids. CDR1 MNHEY and CDR2 SVGEGT come from the germline V gene. V was shortened by 1 base and J by 7 bases, with 11 bases between the two germline ends. DNA for the CDR3: TGTGCCAGCAGTTACTATGGCCAGGGGAATTCACCCCTCCACTTT. This translates into CASSYYGQGNSPLHF.

V usage is TRBV4-1 and J usage is TRBJ2-6; 10 nucleotides match TRBD1. This CDR3 spans 19 amino acids. In germline, CDR1 is MGHRA, CDR2 YSYEKL. J gave up 1 base and V 0 bases, and 6 bases lay outside the gene matches. The CDR3: CASSQDRGTGVSGANVLTF. CDR3 bases: TGCGCCAGCAGCCAAGATCGGGGGACAGGGGTTTCTGGGGCCAACGTCCTGACTTTC.

This clone was detected only once. The chain is built from TRBV7-2 and TRBJ2-1, with a tentative D call TRBD1 (5 bases). The germline V gene encodes CDR1 SGHTA and CDR2 FQGNSA. The CDR3 totals 15 residues. Deletions cut 4 bases from V and 6 bases from J, with 16 bases between. The CDR3 reads CASSSPLPQGNEQFF. The CDR3 DNA is TGTGCCAGCAGCTCCCCTCTTCCCCAGGGCAATGAGCAGTTCTTC.

V is TRBV7-2 and J is TRBJ2-7, with D perhaps matching TRBD1 (5 bases). Germline V lookup: CDR1 SGHTA, CDR2 FQGNSA. This CDR3 is 12 amino acids long. The V and J ends lost 7 bases and 6 bases respectively, with 13 bases between them. The CDR3 nucleotides are TGTGCCAGCACCCCAGGGCAGGGCGAGCAGTACTTC. Translation gives CASTPGQGEQYF. The whole variable domain, remainder taken from reference TRBV7-2 and TRBJ2-7, is GAGVSQSPSNKVTEKGKDVELRCDPISGHTALYWYRQSLGQGLEFLIYFQGNSAPDKSGLPSDRFSAERTGGSVSTLTIQRTQQEDSAVYLCASTPGQGEQYFGPGTRLTVT.

The chain combines TRBV5-1 with TRBJ2-5, with 9 bases lining up with TRBD1. The germline V gene encodes CDR1 SGHRS and CDR2 YFSETQ. Trimming cost V 0 bases and J 2 bases; bases outside gene matches: 8. The CDR3 is made up of 17 amino acids. The CDR3 bases are TGCGCCAGCAGCTTGGGTGGCGGGACAGGGAATCAAGAGACCCAGTACTTC. Translating it yields CASSLGGGTGNQETQYF.

The V call is TRBV5-4, the J call TRBJ1-4, with D possibly TRBD1 on 6 matching bases. The CDR3 runs to 14 residues. The germline V and J ends were trimmed by 6 bases and 4 bases, with 13 bases remaining between them. CDR1 is SGHNT and CDR2 is YYREEE in the germline V gene (reference sequence). CDR3 in DNA: TGTGCCAGCAAAAAGACAGGCCTTAATGAAAAACTGTTTTTT. It is translated as CASKKTGLNEKLFF.